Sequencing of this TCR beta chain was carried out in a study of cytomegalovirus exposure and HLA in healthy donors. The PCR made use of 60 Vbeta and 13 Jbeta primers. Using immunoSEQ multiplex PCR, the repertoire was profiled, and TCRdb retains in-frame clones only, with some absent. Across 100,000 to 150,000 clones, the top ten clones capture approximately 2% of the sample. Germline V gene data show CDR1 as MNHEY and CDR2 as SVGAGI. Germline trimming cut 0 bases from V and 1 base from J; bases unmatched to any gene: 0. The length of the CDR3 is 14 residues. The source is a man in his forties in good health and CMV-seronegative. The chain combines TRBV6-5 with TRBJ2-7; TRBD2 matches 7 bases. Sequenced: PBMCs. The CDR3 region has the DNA TGTGCCAGCAGTTACTCGGGGGGGTCCTACGAGCAGTACTTC. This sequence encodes CASSYSGGSYEQYF.